Here is one T cell receptor (beta chain) with its context. Living in 24 US areas, the participants were between about 18 and 95 years of age. Participants had their cohort set by participant-reported clinical history. These data are taken from a study of blood T cell repertoires in COVID-19. CDR1 and CDR2 from the germline V gene are SEHNR and FQNEAQ (reference sequence). The CDR3 runs 14 residues. The ends lost 3 bases at V and 1 base at J; junction bases unmatched: 1. Sequenced by immunoSEQ multiplex PCR; TCRdb stores in-frame clones only, minus some. The sample has hundreds of thousands of clones; approximately 92% are singletons.

The gene calls are TRBV7-9 and TRBJ1-1; 8 positions match TRBD1. This clonotype was obtained from a man younger than 35 who had recovered from COVID-19. Sequencing was done on a sample of PBMCs or T cells enriched from blood (not recorded which). CDR3 nucleotide sequence: TGTGCCAGCAGCTTCGGACAGGGGAACACTGAAGCTTTCTTT. Encoded protein: CASSFGQGNTEAFF.